Below, 17 T cell receptor beta chains from the same sample are listed, as sequenced in a study of cytomegalovirus exposure and HLA in healthy donors. The PCR made use of 60 Vbeta and 13 Jbeta primers. Generated by immunoSEQ multiplex PCR, the TCRdb table keeps only in-frame clones and is missing some. The sample carries 90,000 to 120,000 clones, 73% recorded once. Sequencing was carried out using PBMCs. Every receptor here comes from a young man in good health and CMV-seronegative.

This rearrangement joins TRBV21-1 to TRBJ2-5; the table's TRBD2 call for D was not verified on the DNA. Gene TRBJ2-7 matches the end of the DNA better, so the J call may be wrong. TRBV21-1 is a listed pseudogene. There are 16 residues in the CDR3. Written as DNA, the CDR3 is TGTGCCAGCAGCAAATTGGCGAGGGCGTCTTTCTACGAGCAGTACTTC. Residues: CASSKLARASFYEQYF.

This chain connects TRBV11-2 to TRBJ2-1, with D possibly TRBD2 on 6 matching bases. CDR3 size: 15 residues. Trimming took 5 bases from V and 0 from J, leaving 11 bases between them. Per the germline V gene, CDR1 is SGHAT and CDR2 is FQNNGV. Written as DNA, the CDR3 is TGTGCCAGCAGCCCCTCGGGACTCTCCTACAATGAGCAGTTCTTC. Translated: CASSPSGLSYNEQFF.

The chain couples TRBV5-1 to TRBJ1-4; D is unclear. CDR3 length: 13 residues. Germline CDR1 reads SGHRS; CDR2 reads YFSETQ. V dropped 1 base and J dropped 8 bases, with 9 bases sitting between them. CDR3 in DNA: TGCGCCAGCAGCTTGAGCGCTAGGGAAAAACTGTTTTTT. Amino acid sequence: CASSLSAREKLFF.

The chain recombines TRBV13 with TRBJ2-2; TRBD2 agrees at 12 bases. The CDR3 runs to 16 residues. CDR1 and CDR2 from the germline V gene are PRHDT and FYEKMQ (reference sequence). J gave up 6 bases and V 4 bases, and 6 bases lay outside the gene matches. This chain's CDR3 is CASSSPASGGAGELFF. As DNA, the CDR3 is TGTGCCAGCAGCTCGCCCGCTAGCGGGGGGGCCGGGGAGCTGTTTTTT.

The chain employs TRBV5-1 and TRBJ2-5; TRBD2 is a possible D gene (7 bases). CDR3 length: 17 amino acids. Deletions cut 0 bases from V and 1 base from J, with 16 bases between. In germline, CDR1 is SGHRS, CDR2 YFSETQ. DNA of the CDR3: TGCGCCAGCAGCTTGGCAGGGGCTAGCGGAGCCCAAGAGACCCAGTACTTC. It is translated as CASSLAGASGAQETQYF. Full variable domain (remainder filled in from reference TRBV5-1 and TRBJ2-5): KAGVTQTPRYLIKTRGQQVTLSCSPISGHRSVSWYQQTPGQGLQFLFEYFSETQRNKGNFPGRFSGRQFSNSRSEMNVSTLELGDSALYLCASSLAGASGAQETQYFGPGTRLLVL.

The chain recombines TRBV5-1 with TRBJ2-7; 9 nucleotides line up with TRBD1. Trimming took 4 bases from V and 4 from J; bases not matched to a gene: 9. Per the germline V gene, CDR1 is SGHRS and CDR2 is YFSETQ. The CDR3 spans 15 residues. The CDR3 nucleotides are TGCGCCAGCAGCCGGAACAGGGGGCTGAGGTACGAGCAGTACTTC. Translation: CASSRNRGLRYEQYF.

The chain carries TRBV30 and TRBJ2-7; TRBD1 is a possible D gene (6 bases). The CDR3 has 13 residues. Trimming stripped 2 bases from V and 6 bases from J, with 14 bases between. Germline loops: CDR1 GTSNPN, CDR2 SVGIG (reference sequence). CDR3 region: CAWSRGKPPEQYF. CDR3 DNA: TGTGCCTGGAGTAGGGGGAAGCCCCCCGAGCAGTACTTC.

V is TRBV29-1 and J is TRBJ2-7, with 7 bases that match TRBD1. The trim removed 4 bases at V and 3 bases at J, leaving 6 bases unmatched. Per germline, CDR1 SQVTM and CDR2 ANQGSEA. CDR3 size: 13 residues. CDR3 DNA: TGCAGCGTTGGTGAGGGGGCGATCTACGAGCAGTACTTC. Residues: CSVGEGAIYEQYF.

J is TRBJ1-2 and V is TRBV5-4; D uncertain. The V end was cut by 3 bases, the J end by 5 bases, with 8 bases between. The CDR3 length is 12 residues. Germline-derived CDR1 and CDR2 are SGHNT and YYREEE (reference sequence). The CDR3 DNA sequence: TGTGCCAGCAGCTCGAGCATGTATGGCTACACCTTC. Its translation is CASSSSMYGYTF.

In this sample, this clone turned up once. J is TRBJ2-7 and V is TRBV7-9; possible D gene TRBD1, 5 bases. Trimming stripped 0 bases from V and 2 bases from J, with 11 bases between. This CDR3 has 15 residues. Germline CDR1 SEHNR, CDR2 FQNEAQ (reference sequence). The CDR3 DNA reads TGTGCCAGCAGCTTAGCCCCCAGGGCGGCCTACGAGCAGTACTTC. Encoded protein: CASSLAPRAAYEQYF.

DNA for the CDR3: TGTGCCAGCAGCTTAACCCACGGGATCTACAATGAGCAGTTCTTC. Its translation: CASSLTHGIYNEQFF. The V call is TRBV7-3, the J call TRBJ2-1, with D tentatively TRBD2 (5 bases). This CDR3 has 15 amino acids. Trimming shortened V by 0 bases and J by 3 bases, and 9 bases separated the two germline ends. CDR1 is SGHTA and CDR2 is FQGTGA in the germline V gene.

The rearrangement links TRBV29-1 to TRBJ1-1; 7 nucleotides line up with TRBD1. V trimming: 7 bases; J trimming: 4 bases; junction bases outside the gene matches: 3. CDR1 is SQVTM and CDR2 is ANQGSEA in the germline V gene. The CDR3 loop spans 11 amino acids. CDR3 sequence (DNA): TGCAGCGCCCACAGGGGCACTGAAGCTTTCTTT. This encodes CSAHRGTEAFF.

This clone was detected a few times. Other DNA sequences in the sample encode the same CDR3. V and J are TRBV29-1 and TRBJ2-5; TRBD2 matches 15 bases. Germline lookup yields CDR1 SQVTM and CDR2 ANQGSEA. V was pared by 0 bases and J by 5 bases, with 7 bases of the junction left unmatched. CDR3 length: 17 residues. The CDR3 DNA is TGCAGCGTTGAAGACGGACTAGCGGGAGGGCCTGGGGAGACCCAGTACTTC. Its translation: CSVEDGLAGGPGETQYF.

The rearrangement links TRBV27 to TRBJ2-3, with TRBD2 matching 9 bases. Trimming took 6 bases from V and 2 from J; bases not matched to a gene: 6. From germline, CDR1 is MNHEY and CDR2 SMNVEV (reference sequence). The CDR3 contains 15 residues. In DNA form, the CDR3 reads TGTGCCAGCAGGGGGCTAGCGGGACACACAGATACGCAGTATTTT. Amino acids: CASRGLAGHTDTQYF.

This chain uses TRBV5-1 with TRBJ2-5, with 10 bases matching TRBD1. The CDR3 sequence is 16 residues long. Germline lookup yields CDR1 SGHRS and CDR2 YFSETQ. The junction had 9 bases not matched to a gene; V was cut back by 2 bases and J by 5 bases. The CDR3 bases are TGCGCCAGCAGCTTCAACGGACAGGGGGAAGGGGAGACCCAGTACTTC. Translation: CASSFNGQGEGETQYF.

The chain links TRBV7-9 to TRBJ1-4, with a tentative D call TRBD1 (6 bases). Germline lookup yields CDR1 SEHNR and CDR2 FQNEAQ (reference sequence). The V and J ends lost 3 bases and 10 bases respectively, with 27 bases between them. This CDR3 region has 18 residues. CDR3 sequence reads: CASSLGAGQEKDFAKLFF. For the CDR3, the DNA is TGTGCCAGCAGCTTGGGGGCAGGGCAAGAAAAGGACTTCGCAAAACTGTTTTTT.

The chain recombines TRBV6-5 with TRBJ1-1; D is possibly TRBD1 (5 bases). The length of the CDR3 is 15 residues. V lost 7 bases and J lost 4, with 19 bases in between. Per germline, CDR1 MNHEY and CDR2 SVGAGI. The CDR3 reads CASTTGGWRVTEAFF. CDR3 coding DNA: TGTGCCAGCACCACGGGGGGGTGGAGGGTCACTGAAGCTTTCTTT.